Listed here is a single T cell receptor (beta chain). What it binds is not known. This same CDR3 is encoded by further DNA sequences in the sample. All donors participated as healthy donors of bone marrow. The sample is drawn from a study of cytomegalovirus exposure and HLA in healthy donors. The PCR had 60 Vbeta and 13 Jbeta primers. TCRdb's table, derived via immunoSEQ multiplex PCR, lists solely in-frame clones and lacks some. This table lists 180,000 or so clones. Study-wide findings and caveats: CMV antigen specificity was confirmed in vitro for three CMV-associated chains. Usually a TCR sequence was rare, but some public TCRs were found in many donors. Later on, analysis showed that most CMV-associated TCR beta chains appeared to be HLA-restricted.

The CDR3 sequence is 17 residues long. Per germline, CDR1 MNHNS and CDR2 SASEGT. Unmatched junction bases numbered 14, after V lost 4 bases and J lost 4 bases. The chain has TRBV6-1 and TRBJ2-3, with 7 bases lining up with TRBD1. This receptor was obtained from a boy between 10 and 17 years old in good health and CMV-seronegative. Material for sequencing was PBMCs. Here the CDR3 DNA reads TGTGCCAGCAGTGGAAGCGATAAAGGACAGGCTGCAGATACGCAGTATTTT. This gives the protein CASSGSDKGQAADTQYF.